This TCR beta chain was observed in a study of shared clonotypes between healthy human individuals. Measured with immunoSEQ multiplex PCR; TCRdb has only the in-frame clones, and not every one. The sample includes more than 1 million clones, around 78% of them seen just once. With 4 bases removed from V and 6 bases from J, the gap between germline ends came to 18 bases. This CDR3 spans 15 amino acids. In germline, CDR1 is SGHNT, CDR2 YYREEE (reference sequence). Sequencing was done on a sample of memory CD4+ T cells from PBMCs. Subset described: CD45RA-negative fraction. The rearrangement joins TRBV5-4 to TRBJ2-3, with D tentatively TRBD2 (5 bases). This sequence was found in a man aged 18 to 35 in good health. Some clones in this sample may be carry-over from other donors' samples. CDR3 region: CASSDASGVRDTQYF. The CDR3, as DNA: TGTGCCAGCAGCGACGCTTCCGGGGTTAGGGATACGCAGTATTTT.